This T cell receptor (beta chain) originates from a study of blood T cell repertoires in COVID-19 (dated by TCRdb to 2020 to 2021). As for the study more broadly: Collaborator samples came from the United States, Italy and Spain and covered acute and convalescent phases of COVID-19. The material from the prospective study consisted of cDNA or gDNA derived from T cells, B-cell-depleted T cells, or PBMCs. Deeply sampled blood TCRbeta repertoires from subjects exposed to, actively infected with, or recovered from COVID-19 were included in the dataset. A freely available public database, intended as a resource for researchers studying the immune response to SARS-CoV-2, is where the repertoires were released. The samples were drawn from the first 160 participants of the ongoing ImmuneRACE study and from 1,254 subjects provided by 6 global collaborators. The sample metadata nearly always contained a de-identified subject ID, COVID-19 status, age in years and sex. Where HLA class I and class II types were available, the types were taken from metadata supplied by the sample provider, not from assay-based typing. Summary of the overall study and its limitations: Clinical and demographic metadata were provided uncurated, with the amount varying by source and participant.

The CDR3 starts with the cysteine, ends with the phenylalanine, and has 13 residues. CDR3 DNA only is kept here, 39 bases in frame from base 1. V loses 5 bases, J loses 5 bases, and the germline ends lie 12 bases apart. CDR1 and CDR2 (SGHTA, FQGNSA) derive from the germline V gene. TCRbeta CDR3 regions were amplified from genomic DNA using the immunoSEQ Assay, a bias-controlled multiplex PCR. For the original study's pipeline: The number of nucleated cells in each sample was estimated from the amplification of reference gene primers within the assay. Sequence reads were collapsed and filtered to measure the absolute abundance of every unique TCRbeta CDR3 rearrangement. Productive Simpson clonality was computed per sample as the square root of Simpson's diversity index over productive rearrangements. TCRdb provides this immuneACCESS table in a form limited to in-frame rearrangements. Some clones are lacking; in checked studies, under half of them reflect an unresolved V gene, and why the rest are absent is not known. V and J calls plus clone size are reproduced from that table; the DNA served to infer D and trimming. This sample lists about 220,000 clones; 65% to 85% were detected once. The ten largest clones represent roughly 3.5% of the sample.

This clone was found once. No cognate antigen has been identified for it. The sample holds no much larger clone one base away, and base qualities are not on file. Participants in the prospective study were enrolled through a virtual design, were aged about 18 to 90 years, and lived in 20 to 30 United States geographic areas. In the prospective study, participants were assigned to cohorts based on the clinical history participants reported in a screening survey and a study questionnaire. ImmuneRACE Cohort 3 recovered participants were defined by two consecutive negative NP/OP PCR tests, healthcare professional clearance, or symptom resolution. In the prospective study, whole blood, serum and a nasopharyngeal or oropharyngeal swab were collected from each participant by mobile phlebotomists. Over a 2-month period, participants in the prospective study had the option of providing additional blood draws and questionnaires. Prospective study blood samples were shipped either frozen or at room temperature before DNA extraction.

This TCR was sampled from a woman aged 55 to 70 who had recovered from COVID-19. Sequenced material: PBMCs or T cells enriched from blood (not recorded which). The sequence links TRBV7-2 to TRBJ1-2; the D segment cannot be called with confidence. The DNA reads TGTGCCAGCAGCCCCGGCTTGGAGTATGGCTACACCTTC. Translated, it gives CASSPGLEYGYTF.